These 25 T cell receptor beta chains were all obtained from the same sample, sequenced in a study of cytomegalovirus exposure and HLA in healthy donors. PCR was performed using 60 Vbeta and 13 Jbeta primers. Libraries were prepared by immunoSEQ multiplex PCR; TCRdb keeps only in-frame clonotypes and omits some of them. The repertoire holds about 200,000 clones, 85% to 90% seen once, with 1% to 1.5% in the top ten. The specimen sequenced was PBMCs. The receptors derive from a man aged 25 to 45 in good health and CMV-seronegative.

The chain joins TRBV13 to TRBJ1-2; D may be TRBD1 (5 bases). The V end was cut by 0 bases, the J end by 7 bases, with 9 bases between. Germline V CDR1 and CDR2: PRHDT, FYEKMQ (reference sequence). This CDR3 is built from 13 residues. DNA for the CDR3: TGTGCCAGCAGCTTAGGGCAGGGCTCTGGCTACACCTTC. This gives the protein CASSLGQGSGYTF. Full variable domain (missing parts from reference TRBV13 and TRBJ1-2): AAGVIQSPRHLIKEKRETATLKCYPIPRHDTVYWYQQGPGQDPQFLISFYEKMQSDKGSIPDRFSAQQFSDYHSELNMSSLELGDSALYFCASSLGQGSGYTFGSGTRLTVV.

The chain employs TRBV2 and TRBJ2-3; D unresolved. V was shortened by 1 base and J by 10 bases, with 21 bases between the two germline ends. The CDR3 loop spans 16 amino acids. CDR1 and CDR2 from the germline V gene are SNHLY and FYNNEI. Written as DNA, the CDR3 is TGTGCCAGCAGTGAAGGGGTTCGGCTAGGCGTGTCTGCGCAGTATTTT. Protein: CASSEGVRLGVSAQYF.

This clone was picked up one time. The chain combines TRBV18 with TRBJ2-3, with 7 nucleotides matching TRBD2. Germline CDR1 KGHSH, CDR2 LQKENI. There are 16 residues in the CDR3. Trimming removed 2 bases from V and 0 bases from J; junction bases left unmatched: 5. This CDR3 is CASSPREGQSTDTQYF. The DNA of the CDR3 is TGTGCCAGCTCACCAAGGGAGGGCCAGAGCACAGATACGCAGTATTTT.

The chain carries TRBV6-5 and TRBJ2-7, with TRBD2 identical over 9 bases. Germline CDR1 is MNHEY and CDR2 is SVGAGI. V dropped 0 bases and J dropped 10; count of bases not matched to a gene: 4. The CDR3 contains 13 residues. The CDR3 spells CASSYSLAGVQYF. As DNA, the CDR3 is TGTGCCAGCAGTTACTCGTTAGCGGGAGTCCAGTACTTC.

CDR3 nucleotide sequence: TGCGCCAGCAGCCAGGGACTAGCGACAGATACGCAGTATTTT. It codes for CASSQGLATDTQYF. The V and J genes are TRBV5-1 and TRBJ2-3, with 10 bases aligning to TRBD2. V lost 4 bases, J lost 3 bases, and 2 bases stayed unmatched. Per germline, CDR1 SGHRS and CDR2 YFSETQ. The CDR3 runs to 14 residues.

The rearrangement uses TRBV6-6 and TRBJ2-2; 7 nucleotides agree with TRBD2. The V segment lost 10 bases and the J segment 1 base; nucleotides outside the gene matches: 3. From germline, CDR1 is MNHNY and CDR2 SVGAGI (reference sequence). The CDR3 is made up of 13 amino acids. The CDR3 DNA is TGTGCCACTAGCGGAGAGAACACCGGGGAGCTGTTTTTT. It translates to CATSGENTGELFF.

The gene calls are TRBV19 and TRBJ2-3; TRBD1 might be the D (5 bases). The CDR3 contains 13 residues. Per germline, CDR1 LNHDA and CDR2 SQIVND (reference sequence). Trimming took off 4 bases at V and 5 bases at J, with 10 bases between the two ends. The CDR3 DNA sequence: TGTGCCAGTAGTACCCGACAGCGAGATACGCAGTATTTT. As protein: CASSTRQRDTQYF.

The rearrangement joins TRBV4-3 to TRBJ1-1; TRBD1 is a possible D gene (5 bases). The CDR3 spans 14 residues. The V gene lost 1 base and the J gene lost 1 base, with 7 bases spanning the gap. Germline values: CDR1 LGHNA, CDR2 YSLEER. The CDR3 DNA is TGCGCCAGCAGCCAAGGGACACAGAACACTGAAGCTTTCTTT. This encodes CASSQGTQNTEAFF.

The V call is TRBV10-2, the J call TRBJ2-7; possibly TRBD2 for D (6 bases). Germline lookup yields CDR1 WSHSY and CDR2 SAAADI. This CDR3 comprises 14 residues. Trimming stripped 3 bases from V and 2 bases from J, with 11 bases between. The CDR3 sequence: CASSDPGGTYEQYF. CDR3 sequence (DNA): TGCGCCAGCAGTGACCCCGGCGGGACCTACGAGCAGTACTTC.

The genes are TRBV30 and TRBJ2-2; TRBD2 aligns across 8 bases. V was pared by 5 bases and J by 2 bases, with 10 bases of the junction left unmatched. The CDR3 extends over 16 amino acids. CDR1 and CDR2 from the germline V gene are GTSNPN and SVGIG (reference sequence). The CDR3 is CAWGGSGGGNTGELFF. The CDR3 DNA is TGTGCCTGGGGTGGTTCGGGGGGGGGAAACACCGGGGAGCTGTTTTTT.

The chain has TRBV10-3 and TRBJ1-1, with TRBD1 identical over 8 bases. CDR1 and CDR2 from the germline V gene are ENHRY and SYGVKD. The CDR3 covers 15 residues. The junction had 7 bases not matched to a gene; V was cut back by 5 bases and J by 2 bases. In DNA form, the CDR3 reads TGTGCCATCAGTCTGGGGGCAGGGGGCAACACTGAAGCTTTCTTT. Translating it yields CAISLGAGGNTEAFF.

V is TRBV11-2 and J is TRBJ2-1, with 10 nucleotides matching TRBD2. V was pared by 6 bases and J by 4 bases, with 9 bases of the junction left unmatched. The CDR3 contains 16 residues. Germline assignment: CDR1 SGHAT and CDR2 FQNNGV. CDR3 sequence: CASRDISGGIYNEQFF. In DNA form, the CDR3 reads TGTGCCAGCAGAGATATTAGCGGGGGGATTTACAATGAGCAGTTCTTC.

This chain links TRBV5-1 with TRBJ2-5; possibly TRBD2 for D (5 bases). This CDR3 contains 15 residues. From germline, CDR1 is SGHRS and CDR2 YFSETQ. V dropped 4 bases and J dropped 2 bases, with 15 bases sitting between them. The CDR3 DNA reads TGCGCCAGCAGCCCCGACGCCGGACTGCAAGAGACCCAGTACTTC. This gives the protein CASSPDAGLQETQYF.

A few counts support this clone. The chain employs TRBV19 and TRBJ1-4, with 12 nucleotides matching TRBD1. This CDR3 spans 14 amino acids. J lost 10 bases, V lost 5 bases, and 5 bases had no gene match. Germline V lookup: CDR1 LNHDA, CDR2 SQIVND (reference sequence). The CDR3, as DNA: TGTGCCAGTAGTCAGGGGACAGGGGGCAGAAAACTGTTTTTT. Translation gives CASSQGTGGRKLFF.

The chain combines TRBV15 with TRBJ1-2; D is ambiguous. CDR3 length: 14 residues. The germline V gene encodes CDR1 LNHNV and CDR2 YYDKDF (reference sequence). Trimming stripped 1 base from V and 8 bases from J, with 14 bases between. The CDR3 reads CATSRVRELRGYTF. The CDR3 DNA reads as TGTGCCACCAGCAGAGTTCGGGAGTTGAGAGGCTACACCTTC.

The CDR3 nucleotides are TGTGCCAGCAGCCCGAAGATCGGGGTGCAGTACTTC. Amino acid sequence: CASSPKIGVQYF. This chain joins TRBV28 and TRBJ2-7; a possible D gene is TRBD2 (5 bases). The germline gives CDR1 MDHEN, CDR2 SYDVKM. The germline V and J ends were trimmed by 6 bases and 9 bases, with 15 bases remaining between them. The length of the CDR3 is 12 residues.

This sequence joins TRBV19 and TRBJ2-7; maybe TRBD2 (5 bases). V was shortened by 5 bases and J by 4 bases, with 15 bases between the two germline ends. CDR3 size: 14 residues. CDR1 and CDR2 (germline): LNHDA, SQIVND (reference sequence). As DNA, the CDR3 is TGTGCCAGTAGTGCGGGCCTCACCGTTTACGAGCAGTACTTC. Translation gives CASSAGLTVYEQYF.

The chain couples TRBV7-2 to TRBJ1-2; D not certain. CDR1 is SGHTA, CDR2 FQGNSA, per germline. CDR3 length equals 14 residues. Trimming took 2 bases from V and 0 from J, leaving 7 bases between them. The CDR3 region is CASSLSTANYGYTF. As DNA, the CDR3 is TGTGCCAGCAGCTTAAGTACAGCTAACTATGGCTACACCTTC.

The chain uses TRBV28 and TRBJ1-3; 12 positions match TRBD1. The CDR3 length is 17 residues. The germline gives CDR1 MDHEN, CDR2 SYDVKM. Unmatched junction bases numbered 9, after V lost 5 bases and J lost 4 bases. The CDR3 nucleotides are TGTGCCAGCAGTGCCTCCGGGACAGGGGGCGCGGGAAACACCATATATTTT. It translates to CASSASGTGGAGNTIYF.

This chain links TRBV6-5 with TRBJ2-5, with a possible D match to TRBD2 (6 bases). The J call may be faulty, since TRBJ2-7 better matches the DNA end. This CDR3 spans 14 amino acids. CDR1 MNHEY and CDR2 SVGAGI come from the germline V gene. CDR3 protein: CASSPRVPGDEQYF. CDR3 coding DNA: TGTGCCAGCAGTCCCAGGGTCCCGGGGGACGAGCAGTACTTC.

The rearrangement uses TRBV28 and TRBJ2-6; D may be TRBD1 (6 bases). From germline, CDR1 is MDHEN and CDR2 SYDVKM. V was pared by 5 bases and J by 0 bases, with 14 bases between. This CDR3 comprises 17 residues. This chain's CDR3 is CASSTGTPTSGANVLTF. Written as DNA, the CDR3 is TGTGCCAGCAGTACAGGGACCCCCACCTCTGGGGCCAACGTCCTGACTTTC.

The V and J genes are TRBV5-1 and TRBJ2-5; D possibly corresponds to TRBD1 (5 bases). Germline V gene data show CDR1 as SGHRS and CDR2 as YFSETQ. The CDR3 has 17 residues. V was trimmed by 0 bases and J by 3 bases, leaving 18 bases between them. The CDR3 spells CASSLEASTGVEETQYF. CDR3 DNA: TGCGCCAGCAGCTTGGAGGCCTCAACAGGAGTAGAAGAGACCCAGTACTTC.

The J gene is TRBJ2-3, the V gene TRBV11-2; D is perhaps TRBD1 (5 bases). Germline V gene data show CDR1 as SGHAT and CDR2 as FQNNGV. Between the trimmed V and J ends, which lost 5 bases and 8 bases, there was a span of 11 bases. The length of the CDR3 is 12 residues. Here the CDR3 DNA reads TGTGCCAGCAGCCCGCCTCAGGGTACGCAGTATTTT. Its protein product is CASSPPQGTQYF. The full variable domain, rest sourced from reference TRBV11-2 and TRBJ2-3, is EAGVAQSPRYKIIEKRQSVAFWCNPISGHATLYWYQQILGQGPKLLIQFQNNGVVDDSQLPKDRFSAERLKGVDSTLKIQPAKLEDSAVYLCASSPPQGTQYFGPGTRLTVL.

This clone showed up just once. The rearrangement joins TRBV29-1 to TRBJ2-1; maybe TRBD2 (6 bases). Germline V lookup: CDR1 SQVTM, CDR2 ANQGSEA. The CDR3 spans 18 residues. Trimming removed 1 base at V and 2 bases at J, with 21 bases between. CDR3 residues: CSVEGGLRDLLPYNEQFF. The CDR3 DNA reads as TGCAGCGTTGAAGGGGGATTGCGGGACCTCCTCCCCTACAATGAGCAGTTCTTC.

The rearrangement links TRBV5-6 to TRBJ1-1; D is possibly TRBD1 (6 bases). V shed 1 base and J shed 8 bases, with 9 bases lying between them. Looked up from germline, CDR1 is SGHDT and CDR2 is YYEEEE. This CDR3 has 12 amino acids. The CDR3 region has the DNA TGTGCCAGCAGCTTGCAAACAGGGGAAGCTTTCTTT. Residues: CASSLQTGEAFF.